A selection of T cell receptor beta chains follows, all from one sample in a study of blood T cells in healthy people across ages. TCRdb independently ran MiXCR on the 5' RACE reads; one entry per CDR3 protein. Here the sample spans about 290,000 distinct CDR3 sequences, 27% being singletons. Material for sequencing was blood. The origin of the receptors is a woman between 65 and 79 years old in good health. CDR3s include the opening cysteine and the closing phenylalanine or tryptophan. Fields, in order: clone size, D gene, V gene, J gene, CDR3 protein, CDR3 DNA. D genes are given only for firm matches. Size values are once, few and many counts, or a class for expanded clones, and some rows have none.

>few|.|TRBV12-3/TRBV12-4|TRBJ2-1
CASSPRGSRSYNEQFF
TGTGCCAGCAGCCCCCGAGGGAGCAGGAGCTACAATGAGCAGTTCTTC
>.|.|TRBV18|TRBJ1-2
CASSPADTGRSNGYTF
TGTGCCAGCTCACCGGCAGATACGGGACGGAGTAATGGCTACACCTTC
>.|.|TRBV7-2|TRBJ2-2
CASSLAGLARNTGELFF
TGTGCCAGCAGCTTAGCGGGTCTAGCGAGGAACACCGGGGAGCTGTTTTTT
>.|.|TRBV28|TRBJ2-7
CASSPPYSSYEQYF
TGTGCCAGCAGCCCTCCATATTCTAGCTACGAGCAGTACTTC
>few|TRBD1|TRBV24-1|TRBJ1-1
CAATRDRATGTEAFF
TGTGCCGCGACTAGGGACAGGGCTACGGGCACTGAAGCTTTCTTT
>.|.|TRBV2|TRBJ2-1
CASTGSYNEQFF
TGTGCCAGCACGGGGTCCTACAATGAGCAGTTCTTC
>.|.|TRBV3-1|TRBJ2-1
CASSHHTVPSGEQFF
TGTGCCAGCAGCCACCACACGGTACCTTCCGGTGAGCAGTTCTTC
>.|.|TRBV2|TRBJ2-2
CASKSGVSTGELFF
TGTGCCAGCAAGTCGGGAGTTTCAACCGGGGAGCTGTTTTTT
>.|TRBD1|TRBV11-2|TRBJ2-7
CASSKGQDYEQYF
TGTGCCAGCAGCAAGGGACAGGACTACGAGCAGTACTTC
>few|.|TRBV11-2|TRBJ2-5
CASSLVTGRGETQYF
TGTGCCAGCAGCTTGGTTACAGGGCGGGGGGAGACCCAGTACTTC
>once|.|TRBV7-2|TRBJ2-1
CASRVRAVSSYNEQFF
TGTGCCAGCAGAGTCCGGGCGGTAAGCTCCTACAATGAGCAGTTCTTC
>.|TRBD2|TRBV12-3/TRBV12-4|TRBJ2-2
CASSLFHSGRADSGELFF
TGTGCCAGCAGTTTATTCCATAGCGGGAGGGCCGATAGCGGGGAGCTGTTTTTT
>few|.|TRBV4-3|TRBJ2-2
CASSQDPGTAIGELFF
TGCGCCAGCAGCCAAGATCCCGGGACTGCAATCGGGGAGCTGTTTTTT
>few|.|TRBV2|TRBJ1-1
CASSGEAFF
TGTGCCAGCTCAGGTGAAGCTTTCTTT
>.|TRBD1|TRBV11-2|TRBJ2-7
CASSSRGQTDEQYF
TGTGCCAGCAGCTCCAGGGGGCAGACCGACGAGCAGTACTTC
>.|.|TRBV7-6|TRBJ2-7
CASSRSSDYSYEQHF
TGTGCCAGCAGCCGATCTAGCGACTACTCCTACGAGCAGCACTTC
>.|TRBD2|TRBV20-1|TRBJ2-1
CSAKRTSAYNEQFF
TGCAGTGCGAAAAGGACTAGCGCGTACAATGAGCAGTTCTTC
>.|.|TRBV2|TRBJ2-2
CASSHRDRNTGELFF
TGTGCCAGCAGCCACCGGGACCGGAACACCGGGGAGCTGTTTTTT
>.|TRBD1|TRBV3-1|TRBJ1-2
CASRDRGVFDGYTF
TGTGCCAGCAGGGACAGGGGGGTTTTCGATGGCTACACCTTC
>.|.|TRBV4-3|TRBJ2-1
CASSQESRGEQFF
TGCGCCAGCAGCCAAGAAAGCAGGGGTGAGCAGTTCTTC
>.|.|TRBV12-3/TRBV12-4|TRBJ2-1
CASSRQLYNEQFF
TGTGCCAGCAGCAGACAGCTGTACAATGAGCAGTTCTTC
>.|TRBD1|TRBV27|TRBJ1-1
CASSSGGHLATLKAFF
TGTGCCAGCAGTTCAGGGGGACATCTGGCTACACTGAAAGCTTTCTTT
>.|.|TRBV5-1|TRBJ2-5
CASSYGLQGNQETRYF
TGCGCCAGCAGCTACGGGCTTCAGGGAAACCAAGAGACCCGGTACTTC
>.|TRBD1|TRBV7-3|TRBJ1-1
CASSLGTGRFNTEAFF
TGTGCCAGCAGCCTCGGGACAGGGCGTTTTAACACTGAAGCTTTCTTT
>once|TRBD2|TRBV28|TRBJ2-7
CASSLSASGMSSYEQYF
TGTGCCAGCAGTTTGTCGGCTAGCGGGATGAGCTCCTACGAGCAGTACTTC
>many|TRBD2|TRBV7-9|TRBJ2-1
CATRPSGTSYNEQFF
TGTGCCACCAGGCCTAGCGGGACCTCCTACAATGAGCAGTTCTTC
>.|.|TRBV20-1|TRBJ2-5
CSARDQGGEQYF
TGCAGTGCTAGAGATCAGGGGGGGGAGCAGTACTTC
>many|.|TRBV4-2|TRBJ1-4
CASSPPGQLNEKLFF
TGTGCCAGCAGCCCGCCGGGACAACTAAATGAAAAACTGTTTTTT
>many|.|TRBV9|TRBJ1-3
CASSVQGTSGNTIYF
TGTGCCAGCAGCGTACAGGGGACCTCTGGAAACACCATATATTTT
>few|.|TRBV2|TRBJ1-2
CASSGFGIYGYTF
TGTGCCAGCAGTGGGTTCGGGATCTATGGCTACACCTTC
>few|.|TRBV28|TRBJ2-7
CACLSLHSDYEQYF
TGTGCCTGCTTATCCTTACACTCGGATTACGAGCAGTACTTC
>many|TRBD1|TRBV18|TRBJ2-7
CASSKTGGAYEQYF
TGTGCCAGCTCAAAGACAGGGGGAGCCTACGAGCAGTACTTC
>few|TRBD1|TRBV27|TRBJ2-7
CASSFTGDEQYF
TGTGCCAGCAGTTTCACAGGGGACGAGCAGTACTTC
>.|.|TRBV3-1|TRBJ2-5
CASSHGQSQGTQYF
TGTGCCAGCAGCCACGGGCAGAGCCAAGGGACCCAGTACTTC
>.|TRBD2|TRBV5-1|TRBJ2-3
CASTRLAGSIISTDTQYF
TGCGCCAGCACTCGACTAGCGGGAAGTATTATAAGCACAGATACGCAGTATTTT
>few|.|TRBV20-1|TRBJ1-2
CSASPPAGLVKHYGYTF
TGCAGTGCTAGCCCCCCCGCAGGATTAGTGAAACACTATGGCTACACCTTC
>.|.|TRBV29-1|TRBJ2-5
CSVETGFEQETQYF
TGCAGCGTTGAGACAGGTTTTGAGCAAGAGACCCAGTACTTC
>many|.|TRBV3-1|TRBJ2-1
CASSQEVGEQFF
TGTGCCAGCAGCCAAGAGGTAGGCGAGCAGTTCTTC
>.|.|TRBV29-1|TRBJ2-3
CSVEEGTGMGTQYF
TGCAGCGTTGAAGAGGGTACAGGGATGGGTACGCAGTATTTT